This T cell receptor beta chain was captured in a study of T cell responses to AZD1222 COVID-19 vaccine. Here immunoSEQ multiplex PCR was the method, and the copy in TCRdb shows in-frame clones only, minus some. Among some 200,000 clones listed, 70% to 90% were seen once. This CDR3 is 14 amino acids long. The germline V and J ends were trimmed by 3 bases and 2 bases, with 10 bases remaining between them. V gene TRBV23-1 combines with J gene TRBJ1-2; D is perhaps TRBD1 (6 bases). TRBV23-1 is treated as an ORF (open reading frame) with a function not yet certain. Sequenced here: peripheral blood, sampled on day 0 of AZD1222 vaccination. The sequence was collected from an adult in good health. The CDR3 loop is CASSHPGTNYGYTF. The CDR3 bases are TGCGCCAGCAGTCACCCCGGGACAAACTATGGCTACACCTTC.